This T cell receptor (beta chain) emerged from a study of blood T cell repertoires in COVID-19 (dated by TCRdb to about 2020). Looking at the study overall: Samples from collaborators originated in the United States, Italy and Spain and spanned both the acute and convalescent phases of COVID-19. Deeply sampled blood TCRbeta repertoires from subjects exposed to, actively infected with, or recovered from COVID-19 were included in the dataset. The repertoires were made available in a free public database intended to serve as a resource for research on the immune response to SARS-CoV-2. The prospective study material was composed of cDNA or gDNA derived from T cells, B-cell-depleted T cells, or PBMCs. Samples came from the ongoing ImmuneRACE study (first 160 participants) plus 1,254 subjects from 6 global collaborators. Where available, HLA class I and class II types were obtained from metadata supplied by the sample provider rather than from assay-based typing. A de-identified subject ID, COVID-19 status, age in years and sex were almost always included in the sample metadata. Summary of the overall study and its limitations: How much clinical and demographic metadata was included differed by source and by participant, and the metadata was provided uncurated.

The germline V gene supplies CDR1 SGHTA and CDR2 FQGNSA. The CDR3 holds 15 amino acids from the cysteine to the phenylalanine. The only DNA kept is the CDR3, 45 bases in frame from the first base. V lost 4 bases and J lost 6 bases, and the count of bases not matched to a germline gene is 5. Participants in the prospective study were aged roughly 18 to 90 years, lived in 24 United States geographic areas, and enrolled through a virtual design. In the prospective study, cohorts were assigned on the basis of participant-reported clinical history obtained from a screening survey and a study questionnaire. Each participant in the prospective study had whole blood, serum and a nasopharyngeal or oropharyngeal swab collected by mobile phlebotomists. Prospective study participants could optionally give additional blood draws and questionnaires over a roughly two-month period. Before DNA extraction, prospective study blood samples were shipped either frozen or at room temperature.

TCRbeta CDR3 regions were amplified from genomic DNA using the immunoSEQ Assay, a bias-controlled multiplex PCR. Processing in the source paper ran as follows. Nucleated cell counts per sample were estimated from amplification of reference gene primers within the assay. To quantify the absolute abundance of each unique TCRbeta CDR3 rearrangement, sequence reads were collapsed and filtered. For each sample, productive Simpson clonality was calculated as the square root of Simpson's diversity index over productive rearrangements. TCRdb took over this immuneACCESS table, retaining in-frame rearrangements with V and J assigned. Such tables are incomplete; in checked studies, under half of the missing clones stem from an unresolved V gene, and the remainder is unexplained. The DNA was the basis for D and trimming; V, J and clone size are from that table. The table for this sample lists 380,000 or so clones; roughly 87% of them were counted only once. The ten largest clones add up to around 1.9% of the sample.

This clone was recorded at least ten times. The antigen it binds to is not known. No clone much larger than this one lies a single base away; base qualities are absent. The clonotype was recovered from a woman aged 40-49 years with acute COVID-19. Sequencing was done on a sample of PBMCs or T cells enriched from blood (not recorded which). In this chain, TRBV7-2 is recombined with TRBJ2-4; 11 middle bases align to TRBD1. The CDR3 corresponds to CASSWGQGDGNIQYF. The DNA sequence follows: TGTGCCAGCAGCTGGGGACAGGGGGATGGAAACATTCAGTACTTC. Reference TRBV7-2 and TRBJ2-4 genes cover what lies past the CDR3, so the full variable domain is GAGVSQSPSNKVTEKGKDVELRCDPISGHTALYWYRQSLGQGLEFLIYFQGNSAPDKSGLPSDRFSAERTGGSVSTLTIQRTQQEDSAVYLCASSWGQGDGNIQYFGAGTRLSVL.